This T cell receptor (beta chain) is from a study of shared clonotypes between healthy human individuals (dated by TCRdb to about 2020). For the study in its entirety: The cohort included three men and a couple of women between 18 and 49 years of age. For each donor, CD4 naive and CD4 memory were each given three plates, CD8 naive was given two plates, and CD8 memory was given one plate. The study deeply sequenced blood TCR repertoires of five healthy adults to estimate repertoire size and the extent of clonotype sharing between individuals. Between about 0.9 and 8.9 billion PBMCs per donor were obtained by leukapheresis. To increase sequencing depth and limit assay-specific biases, TCR repertoire library preparation and sequencing were carried out by different laboratories using diverse techniques.

A note on this clone: Its antigen specificity is not known. The input lacks base qualities; no much larger clone sits a single base away.

Overall study results and their limits: Rarefaction of sorted-subset datasets indicated incomplete sequencing despite the large sequencing depth. Naive subsets generally had larger estimated clonotype richness than memory subsets did. About 5% of naive CD4, 3% to 3.5% of naive CD8, approximately 2% of memory CD4, and less than 0.45% of memory CD8 clonotypes were shared across a few donors. Only blood was sampled, and tissue TCR repertoires likely differ from those in blood. Compared with non-shared clonotypes, clonotypes shared by all four sorted-subset donors had higher generation probabilities. The genetic and exposure-history diversity represented was limited by the small number of donors. Pairwise subsampling led to the expectation that sequencing depth would affect the degree of clonotype sharing among donors.

CDR1 is given as SEHNR and CDR2 as FQNEAQ, both from the germline V gene (reference sequence). Including the terminal cysteine and phenylalanine, the CDR3 comprises 14 residues. The kept DNA is CDR3 alone, 42 bases in frame from the first base. The V and J ends are trimmed by 5 bases and 3 bases, leaving 13 bases between them. Using the deep immunoSEQ assay, multiplex PCR amplified TCR CDR3 regions from genomic DNA. For each cell subset, the extracted genomic DNA was distributed evenly across all wells of several immunoSEQ 96-well plates, and each plate served as one replicate. For sorted subsets, 150 to 250 ng of genomic DNA, equivalent to around 31,000 T cell genomes, went into each replicate PCR. The purified libraries were quantified using a Qubit 3.0 fluorometer, sized with a Bioanalyzer 2100, and then quantified again using the KAPA Library Quantification kit. Every immunoSEQ 96-well plate was sequenced on a dedicated single-read 150-cycle Illumina NextSeq 550 flow cell. Processing in the source paper ran as follows. Because only junctional sequences without quality scores were contained in the immunoSEQ output, filtering matching that applied to full-length reads could not be performed. To assign V/J genes and CDR3, sequences were annotated against IMGT germline references using PyIR, a Python wrapper for IgBLAST v1.9. Reads were filtered out if the reads had weak V/J assignments (E-value above 1e-6), no CDR3, stop codons, out-of-frame junctions, or ambiguous translated residues. A V3J clonotype was defined by an identical inferred V gene, J gene, and CDR3 amino acid sequence. The percentage overlap between two repertoires was calculated by dividing the number of shared unique clonotypes by the size of the smaller repertoire. Richness of each repertoire was evaluated using RTK rarefaction, the Chao1 estimator, and Recon v2.1 estimates of unobserved clonotypes. Generation probabilities for all TCRbeta clonotypes obtained by the gDNA method from a few donors were computed using OLGA. This is the immuneACCESS table as TCRdb keeps it, with only in-frame sequences that have V and J called. A part of the clones is gone; compared with another copy, unresolved V genes explain less than half, and the rest is unexplained. The D gene and trimming were derived from the DNA, and the V and J assignments and clone size from that table. This sample is represented by about 2.1 million clones; 80% to 95% of them were singletons. Together, the top ten hold 1.5% to 2% of the sample.

CD8 naive samples were CD45RO-negative cells positively selected for CCR7, giving a CD45RA+CCR7+ population that excluded TemRA cells. Donors were healthy HIV-negative adults with no recently reported acute infections or vaccinations. Every donor was a Caucasian adult residing in Nashville, Tennessee, USA. Blood was collected by leukapheresis, and PBMCs were isolated by Ficoll-Histopaque density gradient centrifugation and then cryopreserved in liquid nitrogen vapor phase. Analytical flow cytometry was used to check the purity and quantity of each magnetically sorted T cell population. Genomic DNA was isolated from each sorted fraction and quantified by UV absorbance on a Nanodrop 2000c.

This receptor was taken from a man aged 18 to 29 in good health. Some clones in this sample may be carry-over from other donors' samples. Sequencing was performed on naive CD8+ T cells from PBMCs. This sample's cell subset or site label indicates: CD45RA+CCR7+. Recombination joined TRBV7-9 with TRBJ1-2; possibly the D gene is TRBD1, per 5 matching bases. The DNA sequence reads TGTGCCAGCAGCGAGCAGGGATTATACTATGGCTACACCTTC. It translates as CASSEQGLYYGYTF.